This T cell receptor (beta chain) was captured by sequencing in a study of regulatory T cells in long-lasting Graves disease. Indicated time point: newly diagnosed GD, antithyroid drugs for less than 3 months. The TCR library used RNA extracted from PBMCs. Germline V gene sequence: CDR1 SQVTM, CDR2 ANQGSEA. Between the trimmed V and J ends, which lost 7 bases and 2 bases, there was a span of 11 bases. CDR3 size: 13 residues. In building TCR beta libraries, iRepertoire HTBI primers were used together with Arm-PCR of CDR3 regions. One entry per CDR3 protein results from TCRdb running MiXCR on the multiplex PCR reads. The sample holds about 320,000 distinct CDR3 sequences, about 18% seen once.

This material consisted of peripheral blood mononuclear cells (PBMCs), taken at new diagnosis, from a patient treated with antithyroid drugs. This sequence joins TRBV29-1 and TRBJ2-2; TRBD2 might be the D (5 bases). The sequence was obtained from a female donor with Graves disease. CDR3 region: CSDGRGNTGELFF. CDR3 DNA sequence: TGCAGCGACGGACGGGGAAACACCGGGGAGCTGTTTTTT.